The 30 T cell receptor beta chains reported below all come from one sample, sequenced in a study of T-cell reconstitution after alpha-beta-depleted transplantation in children. Unique molecular identifiers featured in how the TCRbeta library was prepared. TCRdb processed the PCR reads anew with MiXCR; each CDR3 protein has one entry. The table lists a few hundred thousand distinct CDR3 sequences, about 11% of them singletons, with roughly 5% in the top ten. The starting material was PBMCs from the stem cell graft donor, obtained from the stem cell graft. The receptors here all came from a human donor who donated a stem cell graft to a child with acute myeloid leukemia.

The V gene is TRBV14, the J gene TRBJ2-7; 8 positions match TRBD1. V lost 0 bases and J lost 10; bases outside the gene matches: 8. Germline lookup yields CDR1 SGHDN and CDR2 FVKESK. This CDR3 spans 14 amino acids. The CDR3 loop is CASSQEGTGVPQYF. CDR3 in DNA: TGTGCCAGCAGCCAAGAGGGGACAGGCGTCCCTCAGTACTTC. Complete variable domain (other parts from reference TRBV14 and TRBJ2-7): EAGVTQFPSHSVIEKGQTVTLRCDPISGHDNLYWYRRVMGKEIKFLLHFVKESKQDESGMPNNRFLAERTGGTYSTLKVQPAELEDSGVYFCASSQEGTGVPQYFGPGTRLTVT.

The chain combines TRBV12-3 or TRBV12-4 with TRBJ2-7; no firm D call. Trimming cost V 2 bases and J 5 bases, with 10 bases left between them. There are 13 residues in the CDR3. The chain's CDR3 is CASSLYLQDEQYF. DNA of the CDR3: TGTGCCAGCAGTTTATACCTCCAGGACGAGCAGTACTTC.

The chain carries TRBV15 and TRBJ2-1; D is unresolved. V was pared by 4 bases and J by 1 base, with 14 bases between. The CDR3 loop spans 16 amino acids. From germline, CDR1 is LNHNV and CDR2 YYDKDF (reference sequence). Here the CDR3 reads CATSTPTGPSYNEQFF. The CDR3 nucleotides read TGTGCCACCAGCACCCCTACGGGTCCTTCCTACAATGAGCAGTTCTTC.

At least ten counts were recorded for this clonotype. The CDR3 DNA is TGTGCCAGCAGTTTGACCGAGTCCTACGAGCAGTACTTC. Encoded protein: CASSLTESYEQYF. The rearrangement joins TRBV6-2 or TRBV6-3 to TRBJ2-7; D call uncertain. This CDR3 is built from 13 residues. CDR1 and CDR2 (germline): MNHEY, SVGEGT. V lost 4 bases to trimming and J lost 1 base, with 8 bases between them.

This clonotype was detected a few times. The chain combines TRBV20-1 with TRBJ2-1; D is perhaps TRBD2 (6 bases). Germline loops: CDR1 DFQATT, CDR2 SNEGSKA (reference sequence). The CDR3 has 15 residues. Trimming took off 7 bases at V and 0 bases at J, with 16 bases between the two ends. CDR3 DNA: TGCAGTGTCCAAAAACTAGCCGCCTCCTACAATGAGCAGTTCTTC. Its translation: CSVQKLAASYNEQFF.

This clonotype was observed a handful of times. The V call is TRBV3-1, the J call TRBJ2-1; D gene ambiguous. V was clipped by 6 bases and J by 0 bases, with 6 bases between them. CDR1 is LGHDT and CDR2 is YNNKEL in the germline V gene (reference sequence). This CDR3 region has 13 residues. CDR3 sequence: CASRSSSYNEQFF. In DNA, the CDR3 is TGTGCCAGCAGGTCGAGCTCCTACAATGAGCAGTTCTTC.

CDR3 nucleotide sequence: TGTGCCAGCAGCCTCGGACAGGTTCAGAACGAGCAGTACTTC. Its protein is CASSLGQVQNEQYF. The chain joins TRBV9 to TRBJ2-7; the match to TRBD1 covers 7 bases. The ends lost 4 bases at V and 5 bases at J; junction bases unmatched: 9. CDR3 length equals 14 residues. Germline V CDR1 and CDR2: SGDLS, YYNGEE. The full variable domain, with the rest looked up from reference TRBV9 and TRBJ2-7, is DSGVTQTPKHLITATGQRVTLRCSPRSGDLSVYWYQQSLDQGLQFLIQYYNGEERAKGNILERFSAQQFPDLHSELNLSSLELGDSALYFCASSLGQVQNEQYFGPGTRLTVT.

This chain links TRBV19 with TRBJ1-1; 7 nucleotides line up with TRBD1. The CDR3 has 15 amino acids. Germline V gives CDR1 LNHDA, CDR2 SQIVND (reference sequence). The trim removed 6 bases at V and 4 bases at J, leaving 11 bases unmatched. Here the CDR3 DNA reads TGTGCCAGTAGGAAACATCAGGGGGTTGGCACTGAAGCTTTCTTT. Its translation: CASRKHQGVGTEAFF.

This clonotype was detected only a few times. This sequence joins TRBV29-1 and TRBJ1-5; TRBD1 matches 8 bases. This CDR3 has 15 residues. V shed 7 bases, J shed 2 bases, and the junction held 10 bases outside the gene matches. Germline V gene sequence: CDR1 SQVTM, CDR2 ANQGSEA. DNA for the CDR3: TGCAGCGCCCTCAGCCCAGGGGGCGGCAATCAGCCCCAGCATTTT. Translating it yields CSALSPGGGNQPQHF.

This clonotype came up a few times. The V call is TRBV20-1, the J call TRBJ2-2, with 10 bases fitting TRBD1. After removal of 5 bases from V and 6 bases from J, the junction contained 12 bases not matched to a gene. The CDR3 has 16 residues. Germline V gives CDR1 DFQATT, CDR2 SNEGSKA (reference sequence). In nucleotides, the CDR3 is TGCAGTGCTTCAAGACAGGGGGCGACTTACGCCGGGGAGCTGTTTTTT. As protein: CSASRQGATYAGELFF.

This clonotype was detected ten times or more. V usage is TRBV6-5 and J usage is TRBJ2-3; TRBD2 matches 11 bases. The CDR3 sequence is 17 residues long. V lost 3 bases to trimming and J lost 2 bases; unmatched junction nucleotides: 7. The germline gives CDR1 MNHEY, CDR2 SVGAGI. CDR3 nucleotides: TGTGCCAGCAGTTATTCTAGCGGGGGGAAAACCACAGATACGCAGTATTTT. Translating gives CASSYSSGGKTTDTQYF.

This clonotype came up many times. The chain has TRBV20-1 and TRBJ2-7; 10 nucleotides line up with TRBD2. The germline V gene encodes CDR1 DFQATT and CDR2 SNEGSKA (reference sequence). The V segment lost 2 bases and the J segment 4 bases; nucleotides outside the gene matches: 2. The CDR3 consists of 13 residues. The CDR3 DNA reads TGCAGTGCTAGACGGACTAGCGGATACGAGCAGTACTTC. Its protein product is CSARRTSGYEQYF.

DNA of the CDR3: TGTGCCAGTTGGGGTGAGCAGTTCTTC. This codes for CASWGEQFF. The chain links TRBV14 to TRBJ2-1; D unclear. CDR3 size: 9 residues. V was pared by 9 bases and J by 9 bases, with 6 bases between. Germline V gene lookup returns CDR1 SGHDN and CDR2 FVKESK.

This chain links TRBV12-3 or TRBV12-4 with TRBJ1-1; D is uncertain. The CDR3 spans 14 residues. Trimming cost V 6 bases and J 6 bases, with 17 bases left between them. CDR3 sequence (DNA): TGTGCCAGCAGCCGCTCGAGTACACTCTCTGAAGCTTTCTTT. Translating gives CASSRSSTLSEAFF.

This clonotype was seen a handful of times. The rearrangement links TRBV27 to TRBJ2-7; no firm D call. The CDR3 spans 15 residues. In germline, CDR1 is MNHEY, CDR2 SMNVEV (reference sequence). The V gene lost 6 bases and the J gene lost 2 bases, with 17 bases spanning the gap. The CDR3 nucleotides are TGTGCCAGCAGACGGACCTCTACGGCGACCTACGAGCAGTACTTC. This encodes CASRRTSTATYEQYF.

The chain couples TRBV29-1 to TRBJ2-1; D possibly corresponds to TRBD1 (6 bases). The CDR3 runs to 15 residues. Between the trimmed V and J ends, which lost 2 bases and 0 bases, there was a span of 11 bases. Germline CDR1 reads SQVTM; CDR2 reads ANQGSEA. Here the CDR3 reads CSVENRESSYNEQFF. CDR3 nucleotide sequence: TGCAGCGTTGAAAACAGGGAAAGCTCCTACAATGAGCAGTTCTTC.

V gene TRBV2 combines with J gene TRBJ1-6; 7 bases line up with TRBD1. Per germline, CDR1 SNHLY and CDR2 FYNNEI. V trimming: 3 bases; J trimming: 4 bases; junction bases outside the gene matches: 12. The CDR3 covers 18 residues. The CDR3 sequence is CASSEGSGRGSYNSPLHF. The CDR3 coding sequence is TGTGCCAGCAGTGAGGGGAGCGGCAGGGGGAGTTATAATTCACCCCTCCACTTT.

In this sample, this clonotype turned up a few times. V gene TRBV7-2 combines with J gene TRBJ2-3; unclear D gene. The V gene lost 5 bases and the J gene lost 4 bases, with 13 bases spanning the gap. The CDR3 covers 14 residues. CDR1 and CDR2 from the germline V gene are SGHTA and FQGNSA. The CDR3: CASSTLGPADTQYF. The CDR3 DNA is TGTGCCAGCAGCACCTTAGGTCCCGCAGATACGCAGTATTTT.

This clonotype appeared many times. The chain carries TRBV5-1 and TRBJ1-1, with D possibly TRBD1 on 6 matching bases. V was clipped by 1 base and J by 0 bases, with 16 bases between them. The germline gives CDR1 SGHRS, CDR2 YFSETQ. This CDR3 has 17 residues. CDR3 nucleotide sequence: TGCGCCAGCAGCTTGACACGAGGACAGATGATGAACACTGAAGCTTTCTTT. It yields the protein CASSLTRGQMMNTEAFF.

The chain carries TRBV7-3 and TRBJ2-7; D is uncertain. V lost 3 bases and J lost 3, with 9 bases in between. Germline loops: CDR1 SGHTA, CDR2 FQGTGA. This CDR3 is built from 13 residues. The CDR3 spells CASSLGFYYEQYF. DNA for the CDR3: TGTGCCAGCAGCTTGGGCTTCTACTACGAGCAGTACTTC.

This clonotype was seen ten or more times. The chain is built from TRBV3-1 and TRBJ2-2; D not resolved. Trimming stripped 1 base from V and 6 bases from J, with 3 bases between. Germline V lookup: CDR1 LGHDT, CDR2 YNNKEL (reference sequence). The CDR3 totals 12 residues. CDR3 protein: CASSQVPGELFF. The DNA of the CDR3 is TGTGCCAGCAGCCAAGTCCCCGGGGAGCTGTTTTTT.

This clonotype was seen more than once but under ten times. The gene calls are TRBV11-2 and TRBJ2-1; possibly TRBD2 for D (5 bases). Germline assignment: CDR1 SGHAT and CDR2 FQNNGV. Trimming left V 1 base short and J 8 bases short, with 12 bases between. The CDR3 covers 14 residues. In nucleotides, the CDR3 is TGTGCCAGCAGCTTAGTGTGGACTGGGTATGAGCAGTTCTTC. Amino acid sequence: CASSLVWTGYEQFF.

As regards this clonotype: A junction boundary mismatches the germline segment, possibly from a read error. The V call is TRBV6-1, the J call TRBJ2-1; tentatively, D is TRBD2 (7 bases). CDR1 and CDR2 (germline): MNHNS, SASEGT. The CDR3 consists of 13 residues. This CDR3 reads CASTNTIFGGLIF. The CDR3 bases are TGTGCCAGCACTAATACCATCTTCGGGGGGCTAATCTTC.

The V gene is TRBV14, the J gene TRBJ1-4; 9 nucleotides agree with TRBD1. V was pared by 1 base and J by 8 bases, with 5 bases of the junction left unmatched. This CDR3 spans 15 amino acids. Germline-derived CDR1 and CDR2 are SGHDN and FVKESK. CDR3 in amino acids: CASSQGGQGREKLFF. DNA of the CDR3: TGTGCCAGCAGCCAAGGGGGACAGGGTCGAGAAAAACTGTTTTTT.

The rearrangement uses TRBV20-1 and TRBJ2-1; D not resolved. V lost 0 bases and J 3 bases, leaving 9 bases between the germline ends. The CDR3 length is 14 residues. Germline CDR1 and CDR2: DFQATT and SNEGSKA (reference sequence). For the CDR3, the DNA is TGCAGTGCTAGAGATAGGTCCTTCTACAATGAGCAGTTCTTC. This codes for CSARDRSFYNEQFF.

In its sample, this clonotype was seen many times. This rearrangement joins TRBV12-3 or TRBV12-4 to TRBJ2-2; 11 bases fit TRBD2. V gave up 5 bases and J gave up 4 bases; unmatched junction bases: 3. The CDR3 loop spans 15 amino acids. The CDR3 DNA is TGTGCCAGCAGTCTGGGACTAGCGGCCACCGGGGAGCTGTTTTTT. Translated: CASSLGLAATGELFF.

V is TRBV20-1 and J is TRBJ2-2; possibly TRBD1 for D (6 bases). CDR3 length equals 13 residues. Germline-derived CDR1 and CDR2 are DFQATT and SNEGSKA (reference sequence). V lost 5 bases and J lost 4, with 11 bases in between. CDR3 amino acids: CSAVTGTTGELFF. Written as DNA, the CDR3 is TGCAGTGCTGTAACAGGGACCACCGGGGAGCTGTTTTTT.

Only a few counts were recorded for this clonotype. In DNA form, the CDR3 reads TGCGCCAGCAGCCTGGGGACGGGCGGAATCTCTGGAAACACCATATATTTT. Encoded protein: CASSLGTGGISGNTIYF. The chain has TRBV5-1 and TRBJ1-3, with D tentatively TRBD1 (5 bases). V was shortened by 4 bases and J by 0 bases, with 17 bases between the two germline ends. This CDR3 has 17 amino acids. Germline assignment: CDR1 SGHRS and CDR2 YFSETQ.

V and J are TRBV7-2 and TRBJ2-7; 8 bases match TRBD1. V dropped 5 bases and J dropped 6; count of bases not matched to a gene: 12. In germline, CDR1 is SGHTA, CDR2 FQGNSA. This CDR3 has 15 residues. The chain's CDR3 is CASSLSPDRAPEQYV. The CDR3 nucleotides read TGTGCCAGCAGCCTATCGCCGGACAGGGCTCCCGAGCAGTACGTC.

Only one count was recorded for this clonotype. The chain links TRBV20-1 to TRBJ2-1; TRBD2 aligns across 8 bases. CDR3 length: 16 residues. Germline CDR1 DFQATT, CDR2 SNEGSKA (reference sequence). V was pared by 2 bases and J by 10 bases, with 16 bases of the junction left unmatched. The CDR3 loop reads CSARIPSSGSGQEQFF. The CDR3 DNA reads TGCAGTGCTAGAATCCCGTCCAGCGGGAGTGGCCAAGAGCAGTTCTTC.